The 23 T cell receptor beta chains below come from one sample, sequenced in a study of shared clonotypes between healthy human individuals. Generated by immunoSEQ multiplex PCR, the TCRdb table keeps only in-frame clones and is missing some. The sample contains about 1,900,000 clones, just under 95% of which appear only once. Naivety among CD8 cells was defined by CD45RO negativity and positive CCR7 selection, thereby excluding terminally differentiated effector memory CD45RA+ cells. The specimen sequenced was naive CD8+ T cells sorted from blood. These receptors all come from a man between 18 and 29 years old in good health.

The chain carries TRBV19 and TRBJ2-3; D uncertain. The germline gives CDR1 LNHDA, CDR2 SQIVND (reference sequence). V lost 7 bases, J lost 1 base, and 12 bases lay in between. The CDR3 is 14 residues long. CDR3 protein: CASKLTQGTDTQYF. As DNA, the CDR3 is TGTGCCAGTAAACTAACCCAGGGCACAGATACGCAGTATTTT.

J is TRBJ2-1 and V is TRBV14; D may correspond to TRBD1 or TRBD2 (5 bases each). Trimming removed 4 bases from V and 6 bases from J, with 7 bases in between. Germline V lookup: CDR1 SGHDN, CDR2 FVKESK. The CDR3 length is 12 residues. The CDR3: CASSLGVNEQFF. Here the CDR3 DNA reads TGTGCCAGCAGCCTGGGGGTCAATGAGCAGTTCTTC.

The V and J genes are TRBV7-8 and TRBJ1-3, with TRBD1 as a possible D gene (6 bases). Germline assignment: CDR1 SGHVS and CDR2 FQNEAQ. The CDR3 runs 16 residues. V dropped 5 bases and J dropped 0 bases, with 14 bases sitting between them. CDR3 DNA sequence: TGTGCCAGCAGCCCCCAACAGGGAAGCTCTGGAAACACCATATATTTT. Amino acids: CASSPQQGSSGNTIYF.

As to this clone: The identical CDR3 is also encoded by other nucleotide sequences in the sample. This rearrangement joins TRBV6-5 to TRBJ2-1; the match to TRBD1 covers 7 bases. This CDR3 has 15 residues. V lost 5 bases and J lost 0; bases outside the gene matches: 4. CDR1 and CDR2 (germline): MNHEY, SVGAGI. CDR3 loop: CASSRTGGSYNEQFF. DNA of the CDR3: TGTGCCAGCAGTAGGACAGGAGGCTCCTACAATGAGCAGTTCTTC.

This clone was seen only a few times. In the same sample, other DNA sequences code for this CDR3. J is TRBJ1-1 and V is TRBV30; D may be TRBD1 (5 bases). Germline CDR1 is GTSNPN and CDR2 is SVGIG (reference sequence). The CDR3 totals 11 residues. V shed 2 bases and J shed 4 bases, with 5 bases lying between them. The CDR3 region has the DNA TGTGCCTGGAGTCAGGGCACTGAAGCTTTCTTT. Protein product: CAWSQGTEAFF.

A word on this clone: At the DNA level, this CDR3 is encoded by other sequences in the same sample as well. This chain connects TRBV4-3 to TRBJ2-2, with TRBD1 as a possible D gene (5 bases). The CDR3 is made up of 15 amino acids. Germline V gene lookup returns CDR1 LGHNA and CDR2 YSLEER. Trimming took off 0 bases at V and 2 bases at J, with 7 bases between the two ends. The CDR3 bases are TGCGCCAGCAGCCAAGATAGGGGAAACACCGGGGAGCTGTTTTTT. Translating gives CASSQDRGNTGELFF.

The gene calls are TRBV7-9 and TRBJ2-2, with 9 bases that match TRBD1. The V gene's germline CDR1 is SEHNR and CDR2 FQNEAQ (reference sequence). The trim removed 1 base at V and 5 bases at J, leaving 8 bases unmatched. This CDR3 comprises 17 residues. As DNA, the CDR3 is TGTGCCAGCAGCTTAGGCACACAGGGGGCCATGACCGGGGAGCTGTTTTTT. Translated: CASSLGTQGAMTGELFF.

This sequence joins TRBV4-3 and TRBJ1-4; 7 bases are shared with TRBD1. This CDR3 comprises 18 residues. The V gene end was trimmed by 0 bases and the J gene end by 0 bases; junction bases not matched to a gene: 7. From germline, CDR1 is LGHNA and CDR2 YSLEER. As DNA, the CDR3 is TGCGCCAGCAGCCAAGAGGGCACAGGGGTTTCAACTAATGAAAAACTGTTTTTT. It codes for CASSQEGTGVSTNEKLFF.

The genes are TRBV5-8 and TRBJ2-7, with D perhaps TRBD2 (5 bases). The germline V gene has CDR1 SGHTS and CDR2 YDEGEE. Trimming cost V 4 bases and J 2 bases, with 16 bases left between them. This CDR3 has 15 amino acids. The CDR3 DNA is TGTGCCAGCAGCCCCCACGGAGCGGTCCCCTACGAGCAGTACTTC. Amino acid sequence: CASSPHGAVPYEQYF.

V and J are TRBV2 and TRBJ2-1, with 11 bases that match TRBD2. V was clipped by 8 bases and J by 8 bases; unmatched bases: 5. CDR3 size: 13 residues. CDR1 and CDR2 from the germline V gene are SNHLY and FYNNEI. DNA of the CDR3: TGTGCCAGCTCAGATAGCGGGAGGGATGAGCAGTTCTTC. Protein product: CASSDSGRDEQFF.

J is TRBJ1-4 and V is TRBV6-9; D perhaps matches TRBD1 (5 bases). V lost 3 bases and J lost 4, with 15 bases in between. Germline CDR1 is MNHGY and CDR2 is SVAAGI. This CDR3 has 16 amino acids. The chain's CDR3 is CASSYSLGHLNEKLFF. The CDR3 DNA sequence: TGTGCCAGCAGTTACTCCTTAGGACACCTTAATGAAAAACTGTTTTTT.

The gene calls are TRBV13 and TRBJ1-1, with D uncertain. CDR1 and CDR2 (germline): PRHDT, FYEKMQ (reference sequence). The CDR3 has 13 residues. The V gene lost 4 bases and the J gene lost 2 bases, with 8 bases spanning the gap. CDR3 nucleotide sequence: TGTGCCAGCAGCTGGGAACAAAACACTGAAGCTTTCTTT. Translating it yields CASSWEQNTEAFF.

The chain joins TRBV12-5 to TRBJ2-3, with D possibly matching TRBD2 (6 bases). Deletions cut 0 bases from V and 4 bases from J, with 17 bases between. The CDR3 consists of 17 residues. The germline CDR1 and CDR2 sequences are LGHNT and FRNRAP. This CDR3 is CASGLVESGGVADTQYF. The CDR3 nucleotides read TGTGCTAGTGGTTTGGTCGAAAGTGGCGGGGTGGCAGATACGCAGTATTTT. Filled out from reference TRBV12-5 and TRBJ2-3, the complete variable domain reads DARVTQTPRHKVTEMGQEVTMRCQPILGHNTVFWYRQTMMQGLELLAYFRNRAPLDDSGMPKDRFSAEMPDATLATLKIQPSEPRDSAVYFCASGLVESGGVADTQYFGPGTRLTVL.

The rearrangement uses TRBV2 and TRBJ2-7; TRBD1 matches at 8 bases. V was pared by 6 bases and J by 0 bases, with 4 bases of the junction left unmatched. This CDR3 region has 14 residues. CDR1 SNHLY and CDR2 FYNNEI come from the germline V gene. CDR3 sequence (DNA): TGTGCCAGCAGCCAGGGGGCATACTCCTACGAGCAGTACTTC. Translated: CASSQGAYSYEQYF.

CDR3 bases: TGTGCCAGCAGTGAATATGGAAGCGGGCCCACCTACGAGCAGTACTTC. This gives the protein CASSEYGSGPTYEQYF. The chain uses TRBV25-1 and TRBJ2-7, with a weak D call TRBD2 (6 bases). The germline V and J ends were trimmed by 0 bases and 2 bases, with 14 bases remaining between them. This CDR3 has 16 amino acids. Germline V lookup: CDR1 MGHDK, CDR2 SYGVNS.

Remarks on this clone: At one boundary the junction diverges from the germline segment, which might be a read error. This sequence joins TRBV7-7 and TRBJ2-5; TRBD2 matches at 10 bases. The CDR3 sequence is 16 residues long. Germline V gives CDR1 SSHAT, CDR2 FNYEAQ (reference sequence). The CDR3 coding sequence is TGTGCTAGCAGCTTCCTAGCGGGGGCGTCCCAAGAGACCCAGTACTTC. Its translation: CASSFLAGASQETQYF. Drawing the rest from reference TRBV7-7 and TRBJ2-5, the complete variable domain is GAGVSQSPRYKVTKRGQDVTLRCDPISSHATLYWYQQALGQGPEFLTYFNYEAQPDKSGLPSDRFSAERPEGSISTLTIQRTEQRDSAMYRCASSFLAGASQETQYFGPGTRLLVL.

In the case of this clone: Germline and junction disagree at one end, which may indicate a read error. The J gene is TRBJ1-2, the V gene TRBV2; 9 bases map to TRBD1. Germline V gene lookup returns CDR1 SNHLY and CDR2 FYNNEI. The length of the CDR3 is 18 residues. The CDR3 sequence is CASSEVRDRDVIDGGYTF. The CDR3 bases are TGTGCCAGCAGCGAAGTCCGGGACAGGGACGTGATTGACGGTGGCTACACCTTC.

This clone was seen a few times. V usage is TRBV4-1 and J usage is TRBJ2-5, with a weak D call TRBD2 (5 bases). Trimming shortened V by 2 bases and J by 5 bases, and 12 bases separated the two germline ends. Looked up from germline, CDR1 is MGHRA and CDR2 is YSYEKL. The CDR3 spans 14 residues. The CDR3 bases are TGCGCCAGCAGCCAACCGGCGACGGGGGAGACCCAGTACTTC. This gives the protein CASSQPATGETQYF.

The J gene is TRBJ2-1, the V gene TRBV6-1, with 7 bases lining up with TRBD2. Germline V gene lookup returns CDR1 MNHNS and CDR2 SASEGT. V lost 0 bases to trimming and J lost 5 bases; unmatched junction nucleotides: 7. The CDR3 extends over 16 amino acids. This chain's CDR3 is CASSEAVAGRDNEQFF. The CDR3 bases are TGTGCCAGCAGTGAAGCGGTGGCAGGGAGGGACAATGAGCAGTTCTTC.

This clone was seen just once. The chain combines TRBV9 with TRBJ1-1, with a weak D call TRBD1 (6 bases). This CDR3 has 17 residues. Between the trimmed V and J ends, which lost 0 bases and 3 bases, there was a span of 18 bases. From germline, CDR1 is SGDLS and CDR2 YYNGEE. CDR3 residues: CASSVDSTGWGDTEAFF. CDR3 bases: TGTGCCAGCAGCGTAGATAGTACAGGGTGGGGAGACACTGAAGCTTTCTTT.

V usage is TRBV27 and J usage is TRBJ2-7, with D possibly being TRBD1 (6 bases). In germline, CDR1 is MNHEY, CDR2 SMNVEV (reference sequence). Trimming took off 7 bases at V and 3 bases at J, with 19 bases between the two ends. The CDR3 has 15 amino acids. CDR3 coding DNA: TGTGCCAGCACCATAGGGGCAGGGGCAAACTACGAGCAGTACTTC. It translates to CASTIGAGANYEQYF.

The chain uses TRBV28 and TRBJ2-1; D perhaps matches TRBD1 (6 bases). The V end lost 4 bases, the J end lost 5 bases, and 9 bases lay between the germline ends. Germline V lookup: CDR1 MDHEN, CDR2 SYDVKM. This CDR3 region has 13 residues. The CDR3 sequence: CASSSGGHNEQFF. The CDR3, as DNA: TGTGCCAGCAGTTCTGGGGGCCACAATGAGCAGTTCTTC.

Concerning this clone itself: This sample also contains other DNA sequences that code for the same CDR3. The V and J genes are TRBV7-9 and TRBJ2-7; 9 nucleotides match TRBD1. The CDR3 contains 15 residues. Trimming removed 3 bases from V and 3 bases from J; junction bases left unmatched: 6. The germline V gene encodes CDR1 SEHNR and CDR2 FQNEAQ (reference sequence). CDR3 nucleotides: TGTGCCAGCAGCTTCGGACAGGGGTCCCACTACGAGCAGTACTTC. It codes for CASSFGQGSHYEQYF. Combining the CDR3 with reference TRBV7-9 and TRBJ2-7 gives the whole variable domain DTGVSQNPRHKITKRGQNVTFRCDPISEHNRLYWYRQTLGQGPEFLTYFQNEAQLEKSRLLSDRFSAERPKGSFSTLEIQRTEQGDSAMYLCASSFGQGSHYEQYFGPGTRLTVT.